Below are 16 T cell receptor beta chains sequenced from a single sample in a study of blood T cell repertoires in COVID-19. This table comes from immunoSEQ multiplex PCR, and its TCRdb copy is limited to in-frame clones, with some not included. The table includes about 210,000 clones, around 85% detected once. The sample taken for sequencing was PBMCs or T cells enriched from blood (not recorded which). All receptors come from a woman aged 40 to 50 with acute COVID-19.

V is TRBV24-1 and J is TRBJ1-6, with 7 bases aligning to TRBD1. V gave up 5 bases and J gave up 6 bases; unmatched junction bases: 6. This CDR3 has 15 residues. Germline loops: CDR1 KGHDR, CDR2 SFDVKD. The CDR3 spells CATSAGTDGNSPLHF. As DNA, the CDR3 is TGTGCCACCAGTGCGGGGACAGATGGTAATTCACCCCTCCACTTT.

This chain uses TRBV18 with TRBJ1-2, with no clear D. V was pared by 2 bases and J by 6 bases, with 16 bases between. CDR1 is KGHSH and CDR2 is LQKENI in the germline V gene. This CDR3 region has 15 residues. CDR3 nucleotide sequence: TGTGCCAGCTCACCAAATACGGTGAAGCTCAATGGCTACACCTTC. Encoded protein: CASSPNTVKLNGYTF.

This clone was detected a few times. The chain couples TRBV12-3 or TRBV12-4 to TRBJ2-2, with D possibly matching TRBD1 (5 bases). The CDR3 extends over 13 amino acids. With 5 bases removed from V and 5 bases from J, the gap between germline ends came to 9 bases. The chain's CDR3 is CASSRGGTGELFF. CDR3 DNA sequence: TGTGCCAGCAGTAGGGGTGGGACCGGGGAGCTGTTTTTT.

This clone was counted once. V usage is TRBV5-1 and J usage is TRBJ2-1; 16 nucleotides match TRBD2. Germline trimming cut 2 bases from V and 8 bases from J; bases unmatched to any gene: 10. The CDR3 length is 18 residues. Germline CDR1 is SGHRS and CDR2 is YFSETQ. The CDR3 DNA reads TGCGCCAGCAGCTTCGTCCCGGGACTAGCGGGAGGGCCGGATGAGCAGTTCTTC. Amino acid sequence: CASSFVPGLAGGPDEQFF.

V and J are TRBV4-1 and TRBJ1-5, with a weak D call TRBD1 (5 bases). The CDR3 is 17 residues long. Trimming cost V 4 bases and J 0 bases, with 16 bases left between them. Germline CDR1 is MGHRA and CDR2 is YSYEKL. The chain's CDR3 is CASSRRASTVSNQPQHF. The CDR3 DNA is TGCGCCAGCAGCCGAAGGGCCTCGACAGTTAGCAATCAGCCCCAGCATTTT.

The rearrangement links TRBV9 to TRBJ2-6, with 7 bases identical to TRBD1. Trimming removed 0 bases from V and 0 bases from J; junction bases left unmatched: 3. CDR1 and CDR2 from the germline V gene are SGDLS and YYNGEE. The CDR3 is 17 amino acids. CDR3 in amino acids: CASSVEDRPSGANVLTF. In DNA, the CDR3 is TGTGCCAGCAGCGTAGAGGACAGGCCCTCTGGGGCCAACGTCCTGACTTTC. Combining the CDR3 with reference TRBV9 and TRBJ2-6 gives the whole variable domain DSGVTQTPKHLITATGQRVTLRCSPRSGDLSVYWYQQSLDQGLQFLIQYYNGEERAKGNILERFSAQQFPDLHSELNLSSLELGDSALYFCASSVEDRPSGANVLTFGAGSRLTVL.

This chain links TRBV2 with TRBJ1-2, with 10 bases lining up with TRBD1. The CDR3 is 16 residues long. The J segment lost 8 bases and the V segment lost 7 bases, leaving 16 bases of the junction unmatched. Germline CDR1 and CDR2: SNHLY and FYNNEI. The CDR3 sequence is CASMGGDRGRVEGYTF. The DNA for the CDR3 is TGTGCCAGCATGGGGGGGGACAGGGGACGAGTAGAGGGCTACACCTTC.

This chain connects TRBV29-1 to TRBJ1-4; D remains ambiguous. Germline V gene data show CDR1 as SQVTM and CDR2 as ANQGSEA. The CDR3 extends over 13 amino acids. With 4 bases removed from V and 8 bases from J, the gap between germline ends came to 14 bases. The CDR3 DNA is TGCAGCGTTGTAGGAGGGATTGGAGAAAAACTGTTTTTT. It encodes CSVVGGIGEKLFF.

V and J are TRBV3-1 (or the pseudogene TRBV3-2) and TRBJ1-1; the D gene is possibly TRBD1 (5 bases). The CDR3 consists of 14 residues. Germline V lookup: CDR1 LGHDT, CDR2 YNNKEL (reference sequence). Between the trimmed V and J ends, which lost 2 bases and 1 base, there was a span of 8 bases. The CDR3 spells CASSQTTGNTEAFF. CDR3 sequence (DNA): TGTGCCAGCAGCCAAACTACAGGGAACACTGAAGCTTTCTTT.

The V call is TRBV19, the J call TRBJ1-3, with D unresolved. Germline V gene data show CDR1 as LNHDA and CDR2 as SQIVND (reference sequence). There are 11 residues in the CDR3. Trimming left V 7 bases short and J 1 base short, with 2 bases between. The CDR3 DNA reads TGTGCCAGTACATCTGGAAACACCATATATTTT. It is translated as CASTSGNTIYF.

The chain joins TRBV2 to TRBJ1-1; D might be TRBD1 (5 bases). Trimming shortened V by 6 bases and J by 3 bases, and 14 bases separated the two germline ends. CDR3 size: 14 residues. Germline loops: CDR1 SNHLY, CDR2 FYNNEI. Here the CDR3 reads CASSLMGGDTEAFF. The DNA for the CDR3 is TGTGCCAGCAGCCTAATGGGGGGGGACACTGAAGCTTTCTTT.

This chain joins TRBV7-9 and TRBJ2-2, with a weak D call TRBD2 (5 bases). The CDR3 extends over 13 amino acids. V lost 10 bases and J lost 1, with 10 bases in between. Germline lookup yields CDR1 SEHNR and CDR2 FQNEAQ (reference sequence). CDR3 in DNA: TGTGCCAACGGGAACGTGAACACCGGGGAGCTGTTTTTT. Amino acids: CANGNVNTGELFF. Full variable domain (rest looked up from reference TRBV7-9 and TRBJ2-2): DTGVSQNPRHKITKRGQNVTFRCDPISEHNRLYWYRQTLGQGPEFLTYFQNEAQLEKSRLLSDRFSAERPKGSFSTLEIQRTEQGDSAMYLCANGNVNTGELFFGEGSRLTVL.

The rearrangement uses TRBV9 and TRBJ2-5, with D perhaps TRBD1 (5 bases). CDR1 and CDR2 from the germline V gene are SGDLS and YYNGEE. This CDR3 comprises 15 residues. V was cut by 0 bases and J by 1 base, with 10 bases left in between. CDR3 in amino acids: CASSVGAGFQETQYF. In DNA form, the CDR3 reads TGTGCCAGCAGCGTAGGGGCAGGGTTCCAAGAGACCCAGTACTTC.

V and J are TRBV28 and TRBJ1-3; possibly TRBD1 for D (5 bases). Per germline, CDR1 MDHEN and CDR2 SYDVKM. Trimming pared 5 bases from V and 0 bases from J, leaving 14 bases between. There are 16 residues in the CDR3. CDR3 coding DNA: TGTGCCAGCAGTCCCCACAGGTTCACCTCTGGAAACACCATATATTTT. This codes for CASSPHRFTSGNTIYF.

The chain recombines TRBV4-2 with TRBJ2-1, with 9 bases aligning to TRBD2. The CDR3 runs 19 residues. J gave up 0 bases and V 0 bases, and 9 bases lay outside the gene matches. CDR1 LGHNA and CDR2 YNFKEQ come from the germline V gene. CDR3 sequence: CASSQDLTSGSASYNEQFF. The CDR3, as DNA: TGTGCCAGCAGCCAAGATCTTACTAGCGGGTCCGCCTCCTACAATGAGCAGTTCTTC.

The J gene is TRBJ1-2, the V gene TRBV11-3; tentative D call: TRBD1 (6 bases). Per germline, CDR1 SGHNT and CDR2 YENEEA. This CDR3 comprises 16 residues. Trimming stripped 4 bases from V and 6 bases from J, with 21 bases between. The CDR3 coding sequence is TGTGCCAGCAGCTCTTATGGACGGGACACTATAGATGGCTACACCTTC. Translating it yields CASSSYGRDTIDGYTF.